The 26 T cell receptor beta chains below come from one sample, sequenced in a study of cytomegalovirus exposure and HLA in healthy donors. With 60 Vbeta and 13 Jbeta primers, the PCR was carried out. Profiled with immunoSEQ multiplex PCR; TCRdb holds only in-frame clones, not every one. This sample has under 150,000 clones, with approximately 80% found just once. Material for sequencing was PBMCs. The receptors were sampled from a woman aged 40 to 50 in good health and CMV-seropositive.

This rearrangement joins TRBV28 to TRBJ2-7; TRBD1 agrees at 9 bases. Germline V CDR1 and CDR2: MDHEN, SYDVKM. J gave up 5 bases and V 6 bases, and 11 bases lay outside the gene matches. The length of the CDR3 is 15 residues. The CDR3 region has the DNA TGTGCCAGCAGCGGCAGCGGGACAGGGTCCCACGAGCAGTACTTC. Translating gives CASSGSGTGSHEQYF.

This clone has a handful of counts. This chain links TRBV5-5 with TRBJ2-5, with a possible D match to TRBD1 (5 bases). The CDR3 consists of 15 residues. V shed 1 base and J shed 4 bases, with 14 bases lying between them. Germline V gene sequence: CDR1 SGHKS, CDR2 YYEKEE (reference sequence). The CDR3 sequence: CASSLFQGLTETQYF. The CDR3, as DNA: TGTGCCAGCAGCTTGTTTCAGGGATTGACAGAGACCCAGTACTTC.

Regarding this clone: One end of the junction fails to match germline, which may point to a read error. The chain employs TRBV7-9 and TRBJ2-7; 8 nucleotides match TRBD2. Germline CDR1 and CDR2: SEHNR and FQNEAQ (reference sequence). The CDR3 is 15 amino acids. CDR3 sequence (DNA): TGTGCCAGCAGCCTAGCCCTAGCGGGTAACTACGAGCAGTACTTC. Protein: CASSLALAGNYEQYF.

The rearrangement uses TRBV28 and TRBJ1-3; D unresolved. V shed 5 bases and J shed 2 bases, with 13 bases lying between them. The CDR3 contains 15 residues. The V gene's germline CDR1 is MDHEN and CDR2 SYDVKM. The CDR3: CASSTTRRPGNTIYF. The CDR3 region has the DNA TGTGCCAGCAGTACCACTCGGAGGCCTGGAAACACCATATATTTT.

The chain combines TRBV4-2 with TRBJ1-1; D remains unclear. Germline V gene lookup returns CDR1 LGHNA and CDR2 YNFKEQ. The CDR3 length is 14 residues. V lost 4 bases to trimming and J lost 0 bases, with 9 bases between them. CDR3 residues: CASSPNGVNTEAFF. The CDR3 DNA sequence: TGTGCCAGCAGCCCTAACGGGGTGAACACTGAAGCTTTCTTT.

The chain recombines TRBV11-1 with TRBJ2-1, with a possible D match to TRBD1 (5 bases). The CDR3 is 13 residues long. Trimming took 3 bases from V and 3 from J, leaving 6 bases between them. Germline CDR1 is SGHAT and CDR2 is FQDESV (reference sequence). CDR3 bases: TGTGCCAGCAGCTTCGACAGCTACAATGAGCAGTTCTTC. It encodes CASSFDSYNEQFF.

The gene calls are TRBV11-3 and TRBJ2-3; D is uncertain. The CDR3 spans 15 residues. The ends were cut back, 0 bases at V and 0 bases at J, with 7 bases in the middle. From germline, CDR1 is SGHNT and CDR2 YENEEA. This CDR3 reads CASSLEGRSTDTQYF. CDR3 in DNA: TGTGCCAGCAGCTTAGAAGGCAGGAGCACAGATACGCAGTATTTT.

V usage is TRBV28 and J usage is TRBJ1-2; possibly TRBD1 for D (5 bases). Trimming shortened V by 6 bases and J by 4 bases, and 9 bases separated the two germline ends. Germline V gene sequence: CDR1 MDHEN, CDR2 SYDVKM. The length of the CDR3 is 12 residues. CDR3 sequence reads: CASRAGGYGYTF. CDR3 in DNA: TGTGCCAGCAGGGCCGGGGGCTATGGCTACACCTTC.

Comments on this clone: The same CDR3 also results from other DNA sequences found in this sample. The rearrangement uses TRBV6-1 and TRBJ2-5, with 11 bases fitting TRBD2. Looked up from germline, CDR1 is MNHNS and CDR2 is SASEGT. Losses at the gene ends were 2 bases for V and 3 bases for J; bases not matched to a gene: 5. The CDR3 is 16 amino acids. CDR3 coding DNA: TGTGCCAGCAGTGAACTGAAACTAGCGGGAGAAGAGACCCAGTACTTC. Translation: CASSELKLAGEETQYF.

This clone has just one count. The rearrangement uses TRBV19 and TRBJ1-4, with a weak D call TRBD1 (5 bases). This CDR3 spans 14 amino acids. Germline-derived CDR1 and CDR2 are LNHDA and SQIVND (reference sequence). V lost 3 bases and J 8 bases, leaving 13 bases between the germline ends. The CDR3: CASSILGRMEKLFF. The CDR3 DNA reads TGTGCCAGTAGTATTCTGGGGCGGATGGAAAAACTGTTTTTT.

The chain links TRBV28 to TRBJ2-5, with a possible D match to TRBD2 (7 bases). CDR3 length: 15 residues. Trimming took off 6 bases at V and 4 bases at J, with 18 bases between the two ends. Germline CDR1 MDHEN, CDR2 SYDVKM. CDR3 sequence (DNA): TGTGCCAGCAGACCCAGTGCACGGGGGGCAGAGACCCAGTACTTC. As protein: CASRPSARGAETQYF.

This chain joins TRBV11-2 and TRBJ1-1; tentatively, D is TRBD1 (6 bases). CDR3 length: 16 residues. CDR1 SGHAT and CDR2 FQNNGV come from the germline V gene. The germline V and J ends were trimmed by 8 bases and 5 bases, with 24 bases remaining between them. The CDR3 spells CASPGGEGRGVTEAFF. The CDR3 nucleotides read TGTGCCAGCCCCGGGGGGGAGGGGAGGGGGGTGACTGAAGCTTTCTTT.

The chain carries TRBV6-1 and TRBJ2-5; D is possibly TRBD2 (6 bases). V was pared by 4 bases and J by 11 bases, with 11 bases between. The CDR3 consists of 11 residues. Germline CDR1 reads MNHNS; CDR2 reads SASEGT. CDR3 amino acids: CASSVWGEQYF. The CDR3 nucleotides read TGTGCCAGCAGTGTCTGGGGGGAGCAGTACTTC.

The chain has TRBV10-2 and TRBJ2-7; 7 nucleotides align to TRBD2. The CDR3 extends over 15 amino acids. The V segment lost 2 bases and the J segment 5 bases; nucleotides outside the gene matches: 9. The V gene's germline CDR1 is WSHSY and CDR2 SAAADI. The CDR3 sequence: CASSEEGLGDHEQYF. The DNA for the CDR3 is TGCGCCAGCAGTGAGGAAGGACTAGGTGACCACGAGCAGTACTTC.

J is TRBJ1-1 and V is TRBV7-3; a possible D gene is TRBD1 (5 bases). CDR1 is SGHTA, CDR2 FQGTGA, per germline. V was trimmed by 2 bases and J by 10 bases, leaving 26 bases between them. The CDR3 extends over 17 amino acids. The DNA for the CDR3 is TGTGCCAGCAGCTTATATATGGTGGGGGGTAAAGAGCGGGGAGCTTTCTTT. Its protein is CASSLYMVGGKERGAFF.

This clone has a count of ten or more. CDR3 sequence: CASSEGQGRNTIYF. DNA for the CDR3: TGTGCCAGCAGTGAAGGGCAGGGGCGAAACACCATATATTTT. The V gene is TRBV2, the J gene TRBJ1-3; D may be TRBD1 (6 bases). CDR1 SNHLY and CDR2 FYNNEI come from the germline V gene. The germline V and J ends were trimmed by 1 base and 5 bases, with 9 bases remaining between them. This CDR3 spans 14 amino acids.

The chain is built from TRBV29-1 and TRBJ1-2; possible D gene TRBD1, 6 bases. Trimming removed 3 bases from V and 2 bases from J, with 16 bases in between. The CDR3 covers 15 residues. CDR1 and CDR2 from the germline V gene are SQVTM and ANQGSEA. CDR3 nucleotides: TGCAGCGTTGATCGGACCCTACAGGGAAACTATGGCTACACCTTC. Its translation is CSVDRTLQGNYGYTF.

This clone was detected only a few times. The V and J genes are TRBV7-9 and TRBJ1-1; D gene ambiguous. The CDR3 has 15 residues. V was pared by 1 base and J by 1 base, with 10 bases between. Germline loops: CDR1 SEHNR, CDR2 FQNEAQ (reference sequence). CDR3 sequence reads: CASSLGARWNTEAFF. The CDR3 coding sequence is TGTGCCAGCAGCTTAGGAGCTCGATGGAACACTGAAGCTTTCTTT.

This clone turned up a few times. This chain joins TRBV6-6 and TRBJ2-5; D may be TRBD1 (8 bases). Germline V gives CDR1 MNHNY, CDR2 SVGAGI (reference sequence). Trimming cost V 6 bases and J 5 bases, with 13 bases left between them. The CDR3 is 13 residues long. The CDR3 sequence: CASSIQGGETQYF. CDR3 coding DNA: TGTGCCAGCAGCATACAGGGGGGGGAGACCCAGTACTTC.

The table lists this clone with a count of one. This chain links TRBV5-1 with TRBJ2-5, with D uncertain. V was pared by 1 base and J by 2 bases, with 15 bases between. The germline gives CDR1 SGHRS, CDR2 YFSETQ. The CDR3 loop spans 16 amino acids. Here the CDR3 DNA reads TGCGCCAGCAGCTTGTCGGCAGGATTTATACAAGAGACCCAGTACTTC. Its protein is CASSLSAGFIQETQYF.

The chain combines TRBV2 with TRBJ2-1, with 11 bases matching TRBD2. CDR3 length: 15 residues. CDR1 is SNHLY, CDR2 FYNNEI, per germline. The V and J ends lost 5 bases and 2 bases, in that order; junction bases with no gene match: 2. Here the CDR3 reads CASSPLAGAYNEQFF. Written as DNA, the CDR3 is TGTGCCAGCAGTCCACTAGCGGGGGCCTACAATGAGCAGTTCTTC.

This clone was seen a single time. The chain couples TRBV29-1 to TRBJ2-1; D is possibly TRBD1 (6 bases). Germline V gene sequence: CDR1 SQVTM, CDR2 ANQGSEA. The V end lost 6 bases, the J end lost 9 bases, and 15 bases lay between the germline ends. The CDR3 is 12 amino acids. As DNA, the CDR3 is TGCAGCGTAAATTCGCAGGGGAGTGAGCAGTTCTTC. Translated, it gives CSVNSQGSEQFF.

This clone has just a few counts. This sample also contains other DNA sequences that code for the same CDR3. The V call is TRBV2, the J call TRBJ2-2, with D possibly TRBD2 on 6 matching bases. V shed 7 bases and J shed 5 bases, with 11 bases lying between them. In germline, CDR1 is SNHLY, CDR2 FYNNEI. The CDR3 spans 13 residues. The CDR3 loop reads CASTLDYTGELFF. The DNA of the CDR3 is TGTGCCAGCACCCTGGACTATACCGGGGAGCTGTTTTTT.

Worth noting for this clone: The sample has other DNA sequences that encode this CDR3 too. This sequence joins TRBV28 and TRBJ2-7; 12 bases match TRBD1. V lost 6 bases to trimming and J lost 5 bases; unmatched junction nucleotides: 5. The CDR3 loop spans 14 amino acids. The germline CDR1 and CDR2 sequences are MDHEN and SYDVKM. The CDR3 coding sequence is TGTGCCAGCAGCTGGGGGACAGGGGGCGACGAGCAGTACTTC. Its translation: CASSWGTGGDEQYF.

J is TRBJ2-1 and V is TRBV7-9; 16 nucleotides match TRBD2. The V and J ends lost 5 bases and 7 bases, in that order; junction bases with no gene match: 2. Germline CDR1 and CDR2: SEHNR and FQNEAQ (reference sequence). The CDR3 has 15 residues. CDR3 coding DNA: TGTGCCAGCAGCCCGGGACTAGCGGGAGGGAATGAGCAGTTCTTC. This gives the protein CASSPGLAGGNEQFF.

V gene TRBV7-2 combines with J gene TRBJ2-5; perhaps TRBD1 as D (6 bases). Germline-derived CDR1 and CDR2 are SGHTA and FQGNSA. V lost 4 bases to trimming and J lost 5 bases, with 20 bases between them. There are 16 residues in the CDR3. CDR3 loop: CASSSAPGHKAETQYF. CDR3 in DNA: TGTGCCAGCAGCTCCGCCCCGGGACATAAAGCCGAGACCCAGTACTTC.